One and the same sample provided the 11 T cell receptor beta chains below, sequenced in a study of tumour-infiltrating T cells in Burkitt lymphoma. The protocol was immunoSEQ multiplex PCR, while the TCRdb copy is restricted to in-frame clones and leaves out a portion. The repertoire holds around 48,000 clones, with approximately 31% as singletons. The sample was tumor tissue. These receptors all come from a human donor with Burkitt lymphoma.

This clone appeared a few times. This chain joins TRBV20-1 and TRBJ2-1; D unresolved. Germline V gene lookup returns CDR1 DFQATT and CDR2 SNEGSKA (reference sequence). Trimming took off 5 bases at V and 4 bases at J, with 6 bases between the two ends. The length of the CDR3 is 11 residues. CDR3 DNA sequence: TGCAGTGCTGGCCGATACAATGAGCAGTTCTTC. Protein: CSAGRYNEQFF.

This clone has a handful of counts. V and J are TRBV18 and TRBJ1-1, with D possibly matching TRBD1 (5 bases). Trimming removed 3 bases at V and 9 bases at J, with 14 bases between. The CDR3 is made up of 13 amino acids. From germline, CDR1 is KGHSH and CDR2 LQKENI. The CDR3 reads CASSPGGGLQAFF. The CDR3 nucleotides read TGTGCCAGCTCACCGGGGGGAGGCCTACAAGCTTTCTTT.

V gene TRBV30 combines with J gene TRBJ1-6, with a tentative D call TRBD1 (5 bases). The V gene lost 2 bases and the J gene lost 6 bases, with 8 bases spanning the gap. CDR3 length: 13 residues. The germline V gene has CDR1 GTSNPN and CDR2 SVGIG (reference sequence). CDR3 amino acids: CAWSIGANSPLHF. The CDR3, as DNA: TGTGCCTGGAGTATTGGGGCTAATTCACCCCTCCACTTT.

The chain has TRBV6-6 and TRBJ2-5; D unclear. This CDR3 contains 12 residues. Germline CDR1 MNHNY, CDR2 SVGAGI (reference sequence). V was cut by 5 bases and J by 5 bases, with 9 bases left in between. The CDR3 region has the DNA TGTGCCAGCAGTCCCAAACCGGAGACCCAGTACTTC. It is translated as CASSPKPETQYF.

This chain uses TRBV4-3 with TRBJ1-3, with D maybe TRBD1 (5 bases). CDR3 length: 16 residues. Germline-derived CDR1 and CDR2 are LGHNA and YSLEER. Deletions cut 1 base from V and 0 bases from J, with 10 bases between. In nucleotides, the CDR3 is TGCGCCAGCAGCCAAGGAGGGGCTAACTCTGGAAACACCATATATTTT. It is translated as CASSQGGANSGNTIYF.

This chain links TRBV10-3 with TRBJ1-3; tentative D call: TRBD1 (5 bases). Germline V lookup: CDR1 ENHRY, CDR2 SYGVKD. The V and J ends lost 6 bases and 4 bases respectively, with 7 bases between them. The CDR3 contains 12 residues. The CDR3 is CAIRRDGNTIYF. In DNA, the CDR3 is TGTGCCATCAGGAGGGACGGAAACACCATATATTTT.

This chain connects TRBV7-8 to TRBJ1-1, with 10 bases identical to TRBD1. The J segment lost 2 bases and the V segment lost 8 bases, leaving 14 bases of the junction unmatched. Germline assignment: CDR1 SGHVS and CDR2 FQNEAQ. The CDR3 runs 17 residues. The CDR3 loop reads CASQAVGTGAPNTEAFF. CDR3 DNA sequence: TGTGCCAGCCAAGCCGTGGGGACAGGGGCCCCTAACACTGAAGCTTTCTTT.

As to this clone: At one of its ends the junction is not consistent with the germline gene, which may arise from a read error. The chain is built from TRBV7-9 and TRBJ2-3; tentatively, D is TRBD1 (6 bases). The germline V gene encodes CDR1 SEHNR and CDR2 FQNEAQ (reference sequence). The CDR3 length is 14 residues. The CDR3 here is CASSSLFRTVTQYF. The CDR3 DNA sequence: TGTGCCAGCAGCTCTCTCTTTAGGACAGTTACGCAGTATTTT.

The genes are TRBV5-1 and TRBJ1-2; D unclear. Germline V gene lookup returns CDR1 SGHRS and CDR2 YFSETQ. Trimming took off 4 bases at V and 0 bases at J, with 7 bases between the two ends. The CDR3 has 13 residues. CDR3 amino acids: CASSVRPNYGYTF. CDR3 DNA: TGCGCCAGCAGCGTAAGGCCTAACTATGGCTACACCTTC. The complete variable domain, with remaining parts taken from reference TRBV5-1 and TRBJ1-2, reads KAGVTQTPRYLIKTRGQQVTLSCSPISGHRSVSWYQQTPGQGLQFLFEYFSETQRNKGNFPGRFSGRQFSNSRSEMNVSTLELGDSALYLCASSVRPNYGYTFGSGTRLTVV.

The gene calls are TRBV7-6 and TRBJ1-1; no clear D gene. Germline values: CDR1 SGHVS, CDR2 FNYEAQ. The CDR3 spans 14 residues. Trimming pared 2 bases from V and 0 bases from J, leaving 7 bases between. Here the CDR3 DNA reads TGTGCCAGCAGCTTAAGCAGCCTGAACACTGAAGCTTTCTTT. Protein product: CASSLSSLNTEAFF.

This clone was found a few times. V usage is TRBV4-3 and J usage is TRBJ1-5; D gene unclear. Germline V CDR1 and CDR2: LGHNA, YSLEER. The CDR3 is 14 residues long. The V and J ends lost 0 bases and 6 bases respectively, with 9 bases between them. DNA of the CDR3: TGCGCCAGCAGCCAAGAAATGGCAAGTCAGCCCCAGCATTTT. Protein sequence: CASSQEMASQPQHF.